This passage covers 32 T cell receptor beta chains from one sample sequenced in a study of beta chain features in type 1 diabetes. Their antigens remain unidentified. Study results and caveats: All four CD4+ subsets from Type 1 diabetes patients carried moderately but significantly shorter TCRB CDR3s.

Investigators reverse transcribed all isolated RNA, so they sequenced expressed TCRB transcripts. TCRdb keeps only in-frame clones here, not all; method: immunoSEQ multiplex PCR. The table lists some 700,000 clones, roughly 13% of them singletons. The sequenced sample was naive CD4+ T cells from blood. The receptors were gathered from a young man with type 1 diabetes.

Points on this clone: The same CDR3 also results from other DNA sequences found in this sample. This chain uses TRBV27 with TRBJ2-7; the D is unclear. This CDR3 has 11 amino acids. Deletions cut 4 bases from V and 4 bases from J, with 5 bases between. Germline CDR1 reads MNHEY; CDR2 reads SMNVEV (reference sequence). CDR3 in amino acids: CASSSSYEQYF. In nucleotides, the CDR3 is TGTGCCAGCAGTTCCTCTTACGAGCAGTACTTC.

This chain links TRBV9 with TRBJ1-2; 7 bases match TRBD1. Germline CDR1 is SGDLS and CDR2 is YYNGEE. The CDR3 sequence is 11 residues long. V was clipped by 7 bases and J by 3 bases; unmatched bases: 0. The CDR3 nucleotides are TGTGCCAGCGGACAGGACTATGGCTACACCTTC. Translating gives CASGQDYGYTF.

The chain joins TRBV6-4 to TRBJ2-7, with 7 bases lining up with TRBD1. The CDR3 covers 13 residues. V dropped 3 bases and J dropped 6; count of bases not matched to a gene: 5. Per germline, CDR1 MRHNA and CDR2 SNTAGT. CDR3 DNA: TGTGCCAGCAGTGATCAACAGGGGCTCGAGCAGTACTTC. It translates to CASSDQQGLEQYF.

DNA for the CDR3: TGTGCCAGCAGTGAATCCGGACAGGAGGTATACGAGCAGTACTTC. This gives the protein CASSESGQEVYEQYF. This chain joins TRBV2 and TRBJ2-7; 7 bases fit TRBD1. The germline gives CDR1 SNHLY, CDR2 FYNNEI. This CDR3 has 15 residues. V was pared by 2 bases and J by 4 bases, with 8 bases of the junction left unmatched.

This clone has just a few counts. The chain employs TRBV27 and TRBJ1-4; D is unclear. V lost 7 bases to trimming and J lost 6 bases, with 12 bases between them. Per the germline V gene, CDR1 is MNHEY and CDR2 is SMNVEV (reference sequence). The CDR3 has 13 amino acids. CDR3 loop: CASTGGQYEKLFF. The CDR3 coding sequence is TGTGCCAGCACGGGAGGGCAGTATGAAAAACTGTTTTTT.

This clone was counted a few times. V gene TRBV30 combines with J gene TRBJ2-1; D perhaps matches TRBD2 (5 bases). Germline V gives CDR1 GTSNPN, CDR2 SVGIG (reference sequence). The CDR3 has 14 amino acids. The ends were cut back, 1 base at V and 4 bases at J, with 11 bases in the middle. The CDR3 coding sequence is TGTGCCTGGAGTGCGGGGAAACTTTACAATGAGCAGTTCTTC. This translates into CAWSAGKLYNEQFF.

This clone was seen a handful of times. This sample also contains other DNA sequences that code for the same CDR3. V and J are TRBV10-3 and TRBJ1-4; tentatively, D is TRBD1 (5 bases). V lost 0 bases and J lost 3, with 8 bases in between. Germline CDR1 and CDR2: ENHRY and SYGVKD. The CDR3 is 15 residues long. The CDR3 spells CAISESGAPNEKLFF. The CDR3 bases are TGTGCCATCAGTGAGTCTGGGGCCCCTAATGAAAAACTGTTTTTT.

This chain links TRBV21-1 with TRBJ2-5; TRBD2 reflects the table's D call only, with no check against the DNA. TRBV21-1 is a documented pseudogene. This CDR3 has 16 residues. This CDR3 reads CASSKGGMEGRETQYF. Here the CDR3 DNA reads TGTGCCAGCAGCAAAGGTGGAATGGAGGGTCGTGAGACCCAGTACTTC.

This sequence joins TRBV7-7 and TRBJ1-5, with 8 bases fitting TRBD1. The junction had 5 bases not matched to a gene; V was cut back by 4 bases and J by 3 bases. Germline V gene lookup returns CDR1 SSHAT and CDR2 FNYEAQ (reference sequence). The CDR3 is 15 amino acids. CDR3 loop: CASSSRQGHNQPQHF. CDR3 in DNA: TGTGCCAGCAGCTCCCGACAGGGGCACAATCAGCCCCAGCATTTT.

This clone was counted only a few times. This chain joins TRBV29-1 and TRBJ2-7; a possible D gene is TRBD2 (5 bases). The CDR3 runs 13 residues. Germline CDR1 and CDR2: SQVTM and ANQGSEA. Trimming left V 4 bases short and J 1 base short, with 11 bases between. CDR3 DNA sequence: TGCAGCGTTGGGGTCAGCGGTTCCTACGAGCAGTACTTC. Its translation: CSVGVSGSYEQYF.

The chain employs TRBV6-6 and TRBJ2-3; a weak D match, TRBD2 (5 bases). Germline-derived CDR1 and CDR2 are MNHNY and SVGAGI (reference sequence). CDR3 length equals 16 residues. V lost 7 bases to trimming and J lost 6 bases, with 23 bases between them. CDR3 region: CASILPLLGVSDTQYF. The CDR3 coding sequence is TGTGCCAGCATCCTACCTTTACTAGGAGTGTCTGATACGCAGTATTTT.

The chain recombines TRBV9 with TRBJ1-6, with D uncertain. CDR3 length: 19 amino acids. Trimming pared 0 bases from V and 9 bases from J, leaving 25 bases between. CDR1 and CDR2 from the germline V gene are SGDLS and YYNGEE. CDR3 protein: CASSVAASAPAKTSSPLHF. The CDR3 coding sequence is TGTGCCAGCAGCGTAGCTGCTTCGGCTCCAGCGAAGACTTCTTCACCCCTCCACTTT. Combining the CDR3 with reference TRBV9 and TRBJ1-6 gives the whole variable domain DSGVTQTPKHLITATGQRVTLRCSPRSGDLSVYWYQQSLDQGLQFLIQYYNGEERAKGNILERFSAQQFPDLHSELNLSSLELGDSALYFCASSVAASAPAKTSSPLHFGNGTRLTVT.

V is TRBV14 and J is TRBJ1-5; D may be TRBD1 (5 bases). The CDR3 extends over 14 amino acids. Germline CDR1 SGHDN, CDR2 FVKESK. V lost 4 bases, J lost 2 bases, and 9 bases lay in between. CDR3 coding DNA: TGTGCCAGCAGCCCGGGGGGAGGCAATCAGCCCCAGCATTTT. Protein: CASSPGGGNQPQHF.

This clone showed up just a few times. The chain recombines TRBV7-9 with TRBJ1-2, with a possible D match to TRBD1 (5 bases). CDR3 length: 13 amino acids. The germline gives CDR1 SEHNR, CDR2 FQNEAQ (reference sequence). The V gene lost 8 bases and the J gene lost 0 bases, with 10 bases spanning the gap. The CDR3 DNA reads TGTGCCAGCCACCGAGGGGCTAACTATGGCTACACCTTC. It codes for CASHRGANYGYTF.

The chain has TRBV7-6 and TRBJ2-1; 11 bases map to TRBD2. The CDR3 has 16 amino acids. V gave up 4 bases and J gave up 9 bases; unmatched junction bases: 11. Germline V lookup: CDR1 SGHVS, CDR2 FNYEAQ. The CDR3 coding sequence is TGTGCCAGCAGCTCCCTTTCTAGCGGGGGGAGGAGTGAGCAGTTCTTC. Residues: CASSSLSSGGRSEQFF. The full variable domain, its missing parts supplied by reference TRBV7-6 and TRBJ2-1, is GAGVSQSPRYKVTKRGQDVALRCDPISGHVSLYWYRQALGQGPEFLTYFNYEAQQDKSGLPNDRFSAERPEGSISTLTIQRTEQRDSAMYRCASSSLSSGGRSEQFFGPGTRLTVL.

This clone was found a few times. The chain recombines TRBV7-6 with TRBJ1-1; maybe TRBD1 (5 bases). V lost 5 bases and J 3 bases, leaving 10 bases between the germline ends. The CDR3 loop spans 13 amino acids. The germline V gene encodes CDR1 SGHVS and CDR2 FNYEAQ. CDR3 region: CASSTDTDTEAFF. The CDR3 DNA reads TGTGCCAGCAGCACGGACACGGACACTGAAGCTTTCTTT. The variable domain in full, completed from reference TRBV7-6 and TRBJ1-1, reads GAGVSQSPRYKVTKRGQDVALRCDPISGHVSLYWYRQALGQGPEFLTYFNYEAQQDKSGLPNDRFSAERPEGSISTLTIQRTEQRDSAMYRCASSTDTDTEAFFGQGTRLTVV.

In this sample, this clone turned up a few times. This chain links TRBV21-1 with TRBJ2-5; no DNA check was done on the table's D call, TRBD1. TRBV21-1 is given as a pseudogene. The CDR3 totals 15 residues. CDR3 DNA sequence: TGTGCCAGCAACACTCGTCAGGGGGTCAAAGAGACCCAGTACTTC. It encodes CASNTRQGVKETQYF.

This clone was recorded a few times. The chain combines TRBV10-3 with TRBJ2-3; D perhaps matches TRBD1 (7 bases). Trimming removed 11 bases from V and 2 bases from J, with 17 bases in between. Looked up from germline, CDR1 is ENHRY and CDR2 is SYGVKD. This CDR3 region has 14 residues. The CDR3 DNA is TGTGCCCTCAAAGCAGGGGGGCACACAGATACGCAGTATTTT. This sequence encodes CALKAGGHTDTQYF.

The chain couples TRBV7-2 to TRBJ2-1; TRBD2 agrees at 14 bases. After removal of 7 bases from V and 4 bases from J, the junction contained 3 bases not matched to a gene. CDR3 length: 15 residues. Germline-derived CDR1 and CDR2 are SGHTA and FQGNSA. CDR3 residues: CASTRLAGGYNEQFF. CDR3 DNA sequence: TGTGCCAGCACTCGACTAGCGGGGGGGTACAATGAGCAGTTCTTC.

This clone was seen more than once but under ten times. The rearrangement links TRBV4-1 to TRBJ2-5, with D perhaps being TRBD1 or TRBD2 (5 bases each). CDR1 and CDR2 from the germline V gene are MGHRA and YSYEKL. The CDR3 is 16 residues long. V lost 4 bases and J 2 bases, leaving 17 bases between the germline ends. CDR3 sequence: CASSRSSGGSQETQYF. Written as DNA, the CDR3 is TGCGCCAGCAGCCGGTCAAGTGGGGGTTCTCAAGAGACCCAGTACTTC.

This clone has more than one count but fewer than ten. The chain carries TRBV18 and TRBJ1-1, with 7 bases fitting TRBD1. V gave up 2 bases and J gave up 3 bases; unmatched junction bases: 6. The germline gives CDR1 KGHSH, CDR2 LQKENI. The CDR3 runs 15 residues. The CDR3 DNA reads TGTGCCAGCTCACCAACAGGGGACACCCACACTGAAGCTTTCTTT. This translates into CASSPTGDTHTEAFF. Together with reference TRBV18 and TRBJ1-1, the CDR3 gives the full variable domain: NAGVMQNPRHLVRRRGQEARLRCSPMKGHSHVYWYRQLPEEGLKFMVYLQKENIIDESGMPKERFSAEFPKEGPSILRIQQVVRGDSAAYFCASSPTGDTHTEAFFGQGTRLTVV.

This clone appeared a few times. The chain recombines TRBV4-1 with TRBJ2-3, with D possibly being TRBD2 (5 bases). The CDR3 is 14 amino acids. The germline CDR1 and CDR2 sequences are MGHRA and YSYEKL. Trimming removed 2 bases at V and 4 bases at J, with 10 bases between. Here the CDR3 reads CASSQLLVADTQYF. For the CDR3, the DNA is TGCGCCAGCAGCCAACTACTAGTTGCAGATACGCAGTATTTT.

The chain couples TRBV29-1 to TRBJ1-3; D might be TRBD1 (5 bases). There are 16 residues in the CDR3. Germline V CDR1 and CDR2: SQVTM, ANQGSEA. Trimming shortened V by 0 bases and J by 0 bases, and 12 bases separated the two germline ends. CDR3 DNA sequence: TGCAGCGTTGAAGATTGGGGGTCCCCCTCTGGAAACACCATATATTTT. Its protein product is CSVEDWGSPSGNTIYF.

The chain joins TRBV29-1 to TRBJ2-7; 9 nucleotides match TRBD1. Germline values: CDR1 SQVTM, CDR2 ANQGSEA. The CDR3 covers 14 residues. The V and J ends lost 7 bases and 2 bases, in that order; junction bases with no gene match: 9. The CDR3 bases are TGCAGCGCCTCCGACAGGGGGTACCCCTACGAGCAGTACTTC. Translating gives CSASDRGYPYEQYF.

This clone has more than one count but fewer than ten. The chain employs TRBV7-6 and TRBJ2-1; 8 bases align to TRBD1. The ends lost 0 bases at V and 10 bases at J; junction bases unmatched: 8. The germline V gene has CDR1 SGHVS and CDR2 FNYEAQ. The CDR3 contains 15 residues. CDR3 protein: CASSLAGQGEREQFF. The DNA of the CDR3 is TGTGCCAGCAGCTTAGCAGGACAGGGAGAGAGGGAGCAGTTCTTC.

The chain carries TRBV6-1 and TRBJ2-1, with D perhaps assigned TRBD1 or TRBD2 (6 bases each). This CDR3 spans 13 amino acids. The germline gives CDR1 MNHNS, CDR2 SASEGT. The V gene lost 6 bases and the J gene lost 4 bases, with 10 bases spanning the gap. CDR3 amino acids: CASRRGGYNEQFF. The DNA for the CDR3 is TGTGCCAGCAGACGAGGGGGGTACAATGAGCAGTTCTTC.

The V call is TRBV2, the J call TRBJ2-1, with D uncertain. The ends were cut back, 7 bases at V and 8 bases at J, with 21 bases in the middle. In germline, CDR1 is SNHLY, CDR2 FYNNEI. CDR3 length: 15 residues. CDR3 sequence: CASTPLDPLTDEQFF. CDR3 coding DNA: TGTGCCAGCACACCTTTGGACCCCCTCACGGATGAGCAGTTCTTC.

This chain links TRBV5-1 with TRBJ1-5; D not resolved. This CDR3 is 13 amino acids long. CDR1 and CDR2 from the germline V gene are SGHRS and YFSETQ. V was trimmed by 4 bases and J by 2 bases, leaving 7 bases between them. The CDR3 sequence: CASSPLGNQPQHF. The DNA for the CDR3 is TGCGCCAGCAGCCCCTTAGGCAATCAGCCCCAGCATTTT.

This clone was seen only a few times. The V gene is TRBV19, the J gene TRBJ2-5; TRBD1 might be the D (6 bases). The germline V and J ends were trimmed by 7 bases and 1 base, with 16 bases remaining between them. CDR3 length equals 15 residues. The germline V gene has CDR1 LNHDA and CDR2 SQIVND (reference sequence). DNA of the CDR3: TGTGCCAGTAAAGGAACAGGGTCAATCCAAGAGACCCAGTACTTC. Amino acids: CASKGTGSIQETQYF.

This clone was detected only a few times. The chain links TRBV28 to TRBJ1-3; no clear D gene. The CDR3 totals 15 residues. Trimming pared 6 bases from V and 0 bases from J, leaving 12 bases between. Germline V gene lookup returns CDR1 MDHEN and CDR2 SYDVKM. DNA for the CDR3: TGTGCCAGCAGCCCGGACCGAGACTCTGGAAACACCATATATTTT. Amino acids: CASSPDRDSGNTIYF.

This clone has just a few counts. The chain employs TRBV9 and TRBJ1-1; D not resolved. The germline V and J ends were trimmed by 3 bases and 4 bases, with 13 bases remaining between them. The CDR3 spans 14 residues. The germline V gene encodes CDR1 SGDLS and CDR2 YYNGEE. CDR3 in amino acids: CASSAGSPATEAFF. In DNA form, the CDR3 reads TGTGCCAGCAGCGCGGGCAGCCCCGCCACTGAAGCTTTCTTT.

The CDR3, as DNA: TGTGCCAGCAGTCTATACAGGGGTAGCACCGGGGAGCTGTTTTTT. This sequence encodes CASSLYRGSTGELFF. The J gene is TRBJ2-2, the V gene TRBV6-1; 7 nucleotides align to TRBD1. The CDR3 is 15 amino acids. From germline, CDR1 is MNHNS and CDR2 SASEGT. V gave up 5 bases and J gave up 4 bases; unmatched junction bases: 7.